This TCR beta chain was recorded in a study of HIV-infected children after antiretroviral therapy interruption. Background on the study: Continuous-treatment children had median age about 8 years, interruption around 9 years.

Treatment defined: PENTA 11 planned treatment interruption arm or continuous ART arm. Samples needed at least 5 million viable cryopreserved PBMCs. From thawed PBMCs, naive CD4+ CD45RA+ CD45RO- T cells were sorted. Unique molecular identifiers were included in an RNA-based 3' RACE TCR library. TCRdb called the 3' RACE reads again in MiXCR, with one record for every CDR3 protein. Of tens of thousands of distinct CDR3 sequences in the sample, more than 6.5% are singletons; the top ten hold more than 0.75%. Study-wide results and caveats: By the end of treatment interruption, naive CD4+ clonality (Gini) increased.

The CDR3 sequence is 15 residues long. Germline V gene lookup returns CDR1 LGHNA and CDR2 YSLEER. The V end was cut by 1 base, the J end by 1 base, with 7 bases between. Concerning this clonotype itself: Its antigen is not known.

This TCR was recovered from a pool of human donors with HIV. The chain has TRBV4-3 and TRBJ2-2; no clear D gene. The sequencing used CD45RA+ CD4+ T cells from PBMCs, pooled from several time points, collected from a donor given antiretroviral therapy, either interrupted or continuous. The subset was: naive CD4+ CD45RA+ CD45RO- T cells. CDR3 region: CASSQALVNTGELFF. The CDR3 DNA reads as TGCGCCAGCAGCCAAGCACTGGTGAACACCGGGGAGCTGTTTTTT.